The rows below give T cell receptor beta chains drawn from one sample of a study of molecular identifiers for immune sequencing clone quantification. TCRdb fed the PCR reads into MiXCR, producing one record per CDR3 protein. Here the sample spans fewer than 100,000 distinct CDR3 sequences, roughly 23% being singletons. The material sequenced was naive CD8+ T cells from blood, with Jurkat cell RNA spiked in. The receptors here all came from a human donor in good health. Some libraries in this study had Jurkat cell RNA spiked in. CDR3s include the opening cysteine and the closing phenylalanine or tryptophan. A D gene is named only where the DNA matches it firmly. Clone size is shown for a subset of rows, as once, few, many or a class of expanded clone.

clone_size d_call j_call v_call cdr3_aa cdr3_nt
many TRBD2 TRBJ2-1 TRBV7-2 CASSPGLAGDPILSYNEQFF TGTGCCAGCAGCCCGGGACTAGCGGGGGACCCCATTCTCTCCTACAATGAGCAGTTCTTC
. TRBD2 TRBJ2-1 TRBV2 CASSALADNEQFF TGTGCCAGCAGTGCACTAGCGGACAATGAGCAGTTCTTC
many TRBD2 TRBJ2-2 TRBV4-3 CASSQDPAGVGDGELFF TGCGCCAGCAGCCAAGATCCAGCGGGAGTAGGTGACGGGGAGCTGTTTTTT
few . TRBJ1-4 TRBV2 CAIGQINYNEKLFF TGTGCCATCGGACAGATAAACTATAATGAAAAACTGTTTTTT
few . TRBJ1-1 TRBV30 CAWSVEQPGHYTEAFF TGTGCCTGGAGTGTAGAGCAGCCGGGCCACTACACTGAAGCTTTCTTT
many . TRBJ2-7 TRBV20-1 CSARDQGRVNEQYF TGCAGTGCTAGAGATCAGGGCAGGGTCAACGAGCAGTACTTC
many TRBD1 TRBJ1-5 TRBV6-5 CASSRRDSRGQPQHF TGTGCCAGCAGCCGACGGGACAGTCGAGGGCAGCCCCAGCATTTT
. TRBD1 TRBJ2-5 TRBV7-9 CASLIGDRETQYF TGTGCCAGCCTTATAGGGGACAGAGAGACCCAGTACTTC
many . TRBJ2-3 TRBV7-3 CASGRDTSTDTQYF TGTGCCAGCGGCAGGGATACTAGCACAGATACGCAGTATTTT
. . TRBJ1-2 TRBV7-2 CASSLSAQGALYGYTF TGTGCCAGCAGCTTGTCCGCTCAGGGCGCTCTTTATGGCTACACCTTC
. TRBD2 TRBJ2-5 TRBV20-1 CSARDGVREGGRTQYF TGCAGTGCTAGAGATGGGGTCCGGGAGGGCGGGAGGACCCAGTACTTC
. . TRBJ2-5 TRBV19 CASTPVWGPRSQETQYF TGTGCCAGTACCCCGGTTTGGGGGCCCAGATCACAAGAGACCCAGTACTTC
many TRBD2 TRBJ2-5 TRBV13 CASSLGGLAGGPRETQYF TGTGCCAGCAGCTTAGGTGGACTAGCGGGGGGGCCCCGAGAGACCCAGTACTTC
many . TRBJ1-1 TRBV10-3 CAIGPGTEAFF TGTGCCATCGGGCCTGGCACTGAAGCTTTCTTT
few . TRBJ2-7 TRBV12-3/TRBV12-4 CASSNRDGTYEQYF TGTGCCAGCAGCAACCGGGACGGTACCTACGAGCAGTACTTC
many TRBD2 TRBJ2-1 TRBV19 CASSRSSGGAYNEQFF TGTGCCAGTAGTCGATCTAGCGGGGGGGCCTACAATGAGCAGTTCTTC
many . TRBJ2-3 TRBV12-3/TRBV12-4 CASSLASHSSADTQYF TGTGCCAGCAGTTTAGCTTCCCACTCCTCCGCAGATACGCAGTATTTT
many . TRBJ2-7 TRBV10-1 CASSNVLEYEQYF TGCGCCAGCAGCAATGTGCTAGAATACGAGCAGTACTTC
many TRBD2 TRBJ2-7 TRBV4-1 CASSQELGLAGYEQYF TGCGCCAGCAGCCAAGAATTGGGACTAGCGGGGTACGAGCAGTACTTC
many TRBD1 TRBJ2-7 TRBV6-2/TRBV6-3 CAGGQSWWEQYF TGTGCCGGGGGACAGTCGTGGTGGGAGCAGTACTTC
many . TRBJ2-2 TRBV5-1 CASSPSYTGELFF TGCGCCAGCAGCCCCAGCTACACCGGGGAGCTGTTTTTT
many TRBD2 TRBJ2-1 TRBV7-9 CASSSPGLADNEQFF TGTGCCAGCAGCTCACCGGGACTAGCTGACAATGAGCAGTTCTTC
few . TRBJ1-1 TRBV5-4 CASSLANYPNTEAFF TGTGCCAGCAGCTTGGCTAATTACCCGAACACTGAAGCTTTCTTT
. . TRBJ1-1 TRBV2 CASLPGTALVTEAFF TGTGCTTCATTACCGGGGACGGCTCTCGTCACTGAAGCTTTCTTT
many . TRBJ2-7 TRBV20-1 CSAKDLESYEQYF TGCAGTGCTAAAGACCTTGAATCCTACGAGCAGTACTTC
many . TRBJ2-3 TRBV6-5 CASSYGTPTDTQYF TGTGCCAGCAGTTACGGGACCCCCACAGATACGCAGTATTTT
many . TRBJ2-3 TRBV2 CASSERQGSTDTQYF TGTGCCAGCAGTGAACGCCAGGGCAGCACAGATACGCAGTATTTT
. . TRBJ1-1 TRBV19 CTSREGGVTEAFF TGTACCAGTAGAGAGGGGGGAGTCACTGAAGCTTTCTTT
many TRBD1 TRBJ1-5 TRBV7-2 CASSHNRGGQPQHF TGTGCCAGCAGCCACAACAGGGGTGGTCAGCCCCAGCATTTT
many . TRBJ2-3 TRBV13 CASSLSATDTQYF TGTGCCAGCAGCTTGTCCGCGACAGATACGCAGTATTTT
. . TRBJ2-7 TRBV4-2 CASSQEDYPSSYERYF TGTGCCAGCAGCCAAGAGGACTACCCGAGCTCCTACGAGCGGTACTTC
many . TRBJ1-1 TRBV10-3 CAISAGRQANTEAFF TGTGCCATCAGTGCCGGGAGACAGGCGAACACTGAAGCTTTCTTT
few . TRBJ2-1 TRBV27 CASSLGQTWDEQFF TGTGCCAGCAGTTTAGGACAGACATGGGATGAGCAGTTCTTC
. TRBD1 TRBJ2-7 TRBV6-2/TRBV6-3 CASSDRDSNYEQYF TGTGCCAGCAGTGACCGGGACAGTAACTACGAGCAGTACTTC
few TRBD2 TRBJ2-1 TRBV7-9 CASSPRAGGSYNEQFF TGTGCCAGCAGCCCCAGGGCGGGGGGCTCCTACAATGAGCAGTTCTTC
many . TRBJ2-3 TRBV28 CASSLDHDSGTSTDTQYF TGTGCCAGCAGTTTAGACCACGATTCCGGGACTAGCACAGATACGCAGTATTTT
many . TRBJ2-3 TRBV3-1 CASSRGGGTDTQYF TGTGCCAGCAGCCGAGGCGGGGGCACAGATACGCAGTATTTT
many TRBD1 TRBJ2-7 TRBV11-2 CASSLVTGGPAEQYF TGTGCCAGCAGCTTAGTAACAGGGGGGCCGGCGGAGCAGTACTTC
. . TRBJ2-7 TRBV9 CASSVAESSYEQYF TGTGCCAGCAGCGTAGCCGAGTCCTCCTACGAGCAGTACTTC
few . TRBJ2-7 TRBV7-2 CASSLSTGQTYEQYF TGTGCCAGCAGCTTATCCACAGGGCAGACCTACGAGCAGTACTTC
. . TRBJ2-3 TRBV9 CASSASAVTSTDTQYF TGTGCCAGCAGCGCCTCTGCGGTAACTAGCACAGATACGCAGTATTTT
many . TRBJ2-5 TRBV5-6 CASSLVADRETQYF TGTGCCAGCAGCTTGGTTGCAGATCGAGAGACCCAGTACTTC
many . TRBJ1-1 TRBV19 CASKVGRGGTEAFF TGTGCCAGTAAAGTGGGGAGAGGTGGCACTGAAGCTTTCTTT
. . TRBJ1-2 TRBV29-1 CSVPGGAGYTF TGCAGCGTACCCGGGGGGGCTGGCTACACCTTC
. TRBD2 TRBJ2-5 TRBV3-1 CASSQEWREGYQETQYF TGTGCCAGCAGCCAAGAATGGCGGGAGGGGTACCAAGAGACCCAGTACTTC
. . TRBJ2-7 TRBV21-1 CASSKAWASGSTTASYEQYF .
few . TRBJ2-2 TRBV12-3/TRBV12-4 CASSLILTSMTGELFF TGTGCCAGCAGTTTAATCCTAACTAGTATGACCGGGGAGCTGTTTTTT
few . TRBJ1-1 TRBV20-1 CSARALKTGNTEAFF TGCAGTGCTAGAGCCCTCAAGACAGGGAACACTGAAGCTTTCTTT
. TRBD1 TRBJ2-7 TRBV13 CASSLVGGDRGQKEQYF TGTGCCAGCAGCTTAGTGGGGGGCGACAGGGGGCAGAAAGAGCAGTACTTC
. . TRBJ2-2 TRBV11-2 CASSLVGSDTGELFF TGTGCCAGCAGCTTAGTAGGGAGTGACACCGGGGAGCTGTTTTTT
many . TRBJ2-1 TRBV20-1 CSAGEQFF TGCAGTGCCGGTGAGCAGTTCTTC
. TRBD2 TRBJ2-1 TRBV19 CASSIRGGGAYNEQFF TGTGCCAGTAGTATTCGTGGCGGGGGGGCTTACAATGAGCAGTTCTTC
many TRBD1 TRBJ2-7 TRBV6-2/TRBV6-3 CASSYSRDRGYEQYF TGTGCCAGCAGTTACTCGCGGGACAGGGGATACGAGCAGTACTTC
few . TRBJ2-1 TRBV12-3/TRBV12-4 CASSTGTGTYNEQFF TGTGCCAGCAGTACCGGGACTGGTACCTACAATGAGCAGTTCTTC